Included here is one T cell receptor (beta chain) sequence, with context. This clonotype was observed a handful of times. Its antigen target is currently unknown. There are no base qualities to consult, and no much larger clone falls within one base. The data were taken from a study of T cells after yellow fever vaccination (dated by TCRdb to between 2018 and 2021). Regarding the complete study: Libraries from fractions with low cell numbers were prepared with the SMART-Seq v4 Ultra Low Input RNA kit. To follow T-cell clones before and after primary and booster YFV17D yellow fever vaccination, bulk TCR alpha and beta repertoires were sequenced over time. Two healthy male donors, one aged 18 to 30 and one aged 30 to 40 years, were included in the cohort. Blood samples were taken at several timepoints before and after primary and secondary immunization, and bulk PBMC replicates and cell subsets were isolated.

From the cysteine through the phenylalanine, the CDR3 covers 14 amino acids. Only the CDR3 portion is preserved as DNA: 42 bases, with reading frame beginning at the first base. Trimming accounts for 1 base at V and 6 bases at J, while the number of junction bases matched to no gene is 5. The germline V gene (reference sequence) gives CDR1 as DFQATT and CDR2 as SNEGSKA. The treatment or condition label corresponds to: live attenuated yellow fever vaccine strain. At each blood-draw timepoint, two biological replicates of bulk PBMCs were collected. A standard Ficoll-Paque protocol was used to isolate PBMCs from peripheral blood. TriZol was used to extract RNA from bulk PBMCs, CD4 and CD8 fractions, and dextramer-positive and dextramer-negative fractions. The investigation overall reported the following: The secondary T-cell response was found to be weaker but faster than the primary response, with a peak reached on day 5 rather than on day 15. FACS-sorted repertoires could contain abundant contaminating clonotypes from the bulk population, so computational filtering was required. Because only two donors were included in the study, the extent to which the findings can be generalized is limited. A small fraction of clonotypes appeared in both the CD4 and CD8 compartments, likely as a result of convergent recombination. After the booster, most clones that had expanded after primary vaccination were detected again (nearly 97% of CD4 and 70% to 90% of CD8), suggesting broad maintenance of memory.

TCR cDNA was made using 5'RACE template switching, a step that added a universal primer site and unique molecular identifiers. Priming of cDNA synthesis was performed from both the TCR alpha and TCR beta constant segments. Libraries were amplified in two PCR steps, with sample barcodes and sequencing adapters added in the second step. Sequencing of libraries was done on Illumina HiSeq 2500 (2x100 bp) or NovaSeq (2x150 bp). The published analysis was carried out like this. MIGEC handled demultiplexing of reads and collapsing into UMI consensus sequences, while MiXCR performed V(D)J alignment. Clonotypes responding to the vaccine were identified with edgeR on replicate PBMC samples, with the criteria of FDR below 0.01 and a log2 fold change above 5 up to day 15. Bulk clonotypes were assigned CD4 or CD8 identity according to which sequenced CD4 or CD8 repertoire held them at higher abundance. Using fastp at Q25 and MiXCR, TCRdb reprocessed the public reads and kept productive beta chains. CDR3 protein duplicates are merged, each entry listing the most common genes and DNA. TCRdb assigned the V and J calls; the authors' analysis was not used. Here the sample has about 300,000 distinct CDR3 sequences; around 7% occur a single time. The ten largest make up over 15% of the sample.

The clonotype comes from a man younger than 35 who received the YFV17D yellow fever vaccine. The sequence is built from TRBV20-1 and TRBJ2-2, with 7 middle bases fitting TRBD1. Here the sequenced sample was PBMCs, taken 35 to 50 days after the first yellow fever vaccination. The CDR3 here reads CSARVRQGAGELFF. The nucleotide sequence reads TGCAGTGCTAGAGTTCGACAGGGTGCCGGGGAGCTGTTTTTT.